The source of this T cell receptor beta chain is a study of graft-versus-host responses after intestinal transplantation. The CDR3 length is 13 residues. The germline V gene has CDR1 MNHEY and CDR2 SMNVEV (reference sequence). Unmatched junction bases numbered 3, after V lost 5 bases and J lost 3 bases. Method: immunoSEQ multiplex PCR; TCRdb's copy keeps in-frame clones and lacks some. The table shows 84,000 or so clones, with around 93% occurring only once. About this clone: Its specificity is not known.

Material: unstimulated CD8+ T cells sorted from spleen or lymph node cells, obtained before transplant. The J gene is TRBJ2-5, the V gene TRBV27; 7 bases map to TRBD2. The sequence was collected from a human donor who was the organ donor for an intestinal transplant. CDR3 DNA sequence: TGTGCCAGCAGTACGGCGGGAGAAGAGACCCAGTACTTC. The encoded protein is CASSTAGEETQYF.